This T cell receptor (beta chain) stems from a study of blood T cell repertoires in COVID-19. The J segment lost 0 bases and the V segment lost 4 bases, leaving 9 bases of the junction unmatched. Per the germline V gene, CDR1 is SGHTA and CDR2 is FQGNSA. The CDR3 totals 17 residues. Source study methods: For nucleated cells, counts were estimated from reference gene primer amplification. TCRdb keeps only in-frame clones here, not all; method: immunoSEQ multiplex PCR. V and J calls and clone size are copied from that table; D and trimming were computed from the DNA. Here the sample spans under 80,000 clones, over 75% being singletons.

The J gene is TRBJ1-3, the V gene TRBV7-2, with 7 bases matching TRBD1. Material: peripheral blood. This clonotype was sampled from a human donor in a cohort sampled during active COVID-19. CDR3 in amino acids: CASSSETGYISGNTIYF. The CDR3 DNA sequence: TGTGCCAGCAGCTCAGAGACAGGGTACATCTCTGGAAACACCATATATTTT.